Listed below are T cell receptor beta chains from one sample, sequenced in a study of blood T cells in healthy people across ages. TCRdb re-called the 5' RACE reads through MiXCR, storing one row per CDR3 protein. The table lists roughly 550,000 distinct CDR3 sequences, around 24% of them singletons. This same sample was also taken into another study, of T cells of mothers and their children.

Material: blood. Receptor source: a boy aged 5-17 years in good health. Both conserved end residues are part of each CDR3. A D gene is named only where the DNA matches it firmly. Clone size is given for some rows only: seen once, a few or many times, or a class if the clone is expanded.

TRBJ1-2 | - | TRBV20-1 | - | CSARGNRRNIYGYTF | TGCAGTGCTAGAGGGAACAGGCGAAACATCTATGGCTACACCTTC
TRBJ1-1 | - | TRBV28 | TRBD1 | CASITLTGSTEAFF | TGTGCCAGCATCACATTGACAGGGAGCACTGAAGCTTTCTTT
TRBJ1-2 | - | TRBV11-3 | - | CASSLPRAGYGYTF | TGTGCCAGCAGCTTACCGAGGGCTGGCTATGGCTACACCTTC
TRBJ1-2 | few | TRBV7-9 | - | CASSDTGFGYTF | TGTGCCAGCAGCGATACAGGGTTTGGCTACACCTTC
TRBJ1-4 | many | TRBV4-3 | - | CASSQDETGEGKLFF | TGCGCCAGCAGCCAAGATGAAACGGGGGAGGGAAAACTGTTTTTT
TRBJ1-4 | - | TRBV7-2 | - | CASSLGGGIEKLFF | TGTGCCAGCAGCTTAGGTGGGGGTATTGAAAAACTGTTTTTT
TRBJ2-5 | - | TRBV7-2 | - | CASSVRVTETQYF | TGTGCCAGCAGCGTCCGGGTTACGGAGACCCAGTACTTC
TRBJ2-5 | - | TRBV4-2 | TRBD2 | CACSQTSGSVETQYF | TGTGCCTGCAGCCAAACTAGCGGGAGCGTTGAGACCCAGTACTTC
TRBJ2-7 | few | TRBV12-3/TRBV12-4 | - | CASSLSPEVHNSYEQYF | TGTGCCAGCAGTTTATCCCCCGAGGTACATAACTCCTACGAGCAGTACTTC
TRBJ2-3 | - | TRBV5-1 | - | CASSRESDGDTQYF | TGCGCCAGCAGCAGAGAGTCGGATGGGGATACGCAGTATTTT
TRBJ2-3 | few | TRBV2 | TRBD2 | CASSDGGLGGDTQYF | TGTGCCAGCAGTGACGGGGGACTAGGGGGAGATACGCAGTATTTT
TRBJ2-5 | many | TRBV7-2 | TRBD2 | CASSLAPAGGPNQETQYF | TGTGCCAGCAGCTTAGCGCCAGCGGGAGGACCCAATCAAGAGACCCAGTACTTC
TRBJ1-1 | few | TRBV7-9 | TRBD1 | CASSLGGTGGLNTEAFF | TGTGCCAGCAGCTTAGGTGGGACAGGGGGATTGAACACTGAAGCTTTCTTT
TRBJ2-3 | - | TRBV7-2 | - | CASSPRTYNTDTQYF | TGTGCCAGCAGCCCTAGGACCTACAACACAGATACGCAGTATTTT
TRBJ2-7 | - | TRBV9 | - | CASSVVDGSSYEQYF | TGTGCCAGCAGCGTAGTTGACGGGAGCTCCTACGAGCAGTACTTC
TRBJ2-5 | few | TRBV15 | - | CATSRDTPGGEETQYF | TGTGCCACCAGCAGAGATACACCGGGCGGAGAAGAGACCCAGTACTTC
TRBJ1-2 | few | TRBV28 | TRBD1 | CASSDRVGYTF | TGTGCCAGCAGTGACAGGGTTGGCTACACCTTC
TRBJ1-4 | - | TRBV10-3 | - | CAISTSTNEKLFF | TGTGCCATCAGCACCTCAACTAATGAAAAACTGTTTTTT
TRBJ2-7 | - | TRBV28 | - | CASGGNGGVSYEQYF | TGTGCCAGTGGAGGAAACGGAGGGGTCTCCTACGAGCAGTACTTC
TRBJ2-5 | - | TRBV14 | TRBD2 | CASSLSGGNRKTQYF | TGTGCCAGCAGCCTAAGCGGGGGGAACCGGAAGACCCAGTACTTC
TRBJ2-5 | few | TRBV12-3/TRBV12-4 | - | CASAWDSGTQYF | TGTGCCAGCGCATGGGACTCGGGGACCCAGTACTTC
TRBJ2-5 | - | TRBV18 | TRBD1 | CASSPGAGTGPEETQYF | TGTGCCAGCTCACCAGGAGCAGGGACAGGACCGGAGGAGACCCAGTACTTC
TRBJ2-3 | - | TRBV6-2/TRBV6-3 | - | CASNRPRDTDTQYF | TGTGCCAGCAATCGACCGAGGGACACAGATACGCAGTATTTT
TRBJ1-6 | few | TRBV7-9 | - | CASSLLWTDNSPLHF | TGTGCCAGCAGCTTACTCTGGACGGATAATTCACCCCTCCACTTT
TRBJ2-1 | few | TRBV4-3 | TRBD2 | CASSQDDLAGGVSYSYNEQFF | TGCGCCAGCAGCCAAGATGACCTAGCGGGAGGTGTTTCTTACTCCTACAATGAGCAGTTCTTC
TRBJ2-3 | - | TRBV20-1 | - | CSGQRRSTDTQYF | TGCAGTGGGCAGCGGCGTAGCACAGATACGCAGTATTTT
TRBJ1-1 | few | TRBV18 | TRBD1 | CASSRDRVEGAAFF | TGTGCCAGCTCACGTGACAGGGTGGAAGGTGCAGCTTTCTTT
TRBJ1-5 | few | TRBV6-5 | TRBD1 | CASSPLEQGRIAQPQHF | TGTGCCAGCAGTCCACTCGAACAGGGGCGGATAGCTCAGCCCCAGCATTTT
TRBJ2-5 | few | TRBV19 | - | CASSPDRNIRGETQYF | TGTGCCAGTAGTCCGGACAGAAACATACGGGGGGAGACCCAGTACTTC
TRBJ2-6 | - | TRBV6-2/TRBV6-3 | TRBD1 | CASSGDSFSSGANVLTF | TGTGCCAGCAGCGGGGACAGTTTTTCCTCTGGGGCCAACGTCCTGACTTTC
TRBJ2-7 | - | TRBV9 | TRBD2 | CASSVEAGSYEQYF | TGTGCCAGCAGCGTAGAAGCGGGGTCCTACGAGCAGTACTTC
TRBJ2-3 | many | TRBV15 | - | CATSRAFTDTQYF | TGTGCCACCAGCAGAGCTTTCACAGATACGCAGTATTTT
TRBJ2-3 | - | TRBV27 | - | CASSSWTTDTQYF | TGTGCCAGCAGTTCGTGGACTACAGATACGCAGTATTTT
TRBJ2-7 | - | TRBV5-1 | - | CASSSLPPNNEQYF | TGCGCCAGCAGCTCCCTCCCCCCGAACAACGAGCAGTACTTC
TRBJ2-5 | many | TRBV24-1 | - | CATSDLATDQETQYF | TGTGCCACCAGTGATTTGGCGACAGATCAAGAGACCCAGTACTTC
TRBJ2-4 | few | TRBV20-1 | TRBD2 | CSALRGASGKNIQYF | TGCAGTGCCCTAAGGGGTGCTAGCGGCAAAAACATTCAGTACTTC
TRBJ1-2 | - | TRBV14 | - | CASSQGSSRMYGYTF | TGTGCCAGCAGCCAAGGAAGCTCACGGATGTATGGCTACACCTTC
TRBJ2-4 | - | TRBV6-1 | TRBD1 | CASNSGTAVSGGKNTQYF | TGTGCCAGCAACTCAGGGACAGCCGTAAGCGGAGGCAAAAACACTCAGTACTTC
TRBJ1-6 | few | TRBV9 | - | CASSVRQDYNSPLHF | TGTGCCAGCAGCGTACGACAGGATTATAATTCACCCCTCCACTTT
TRBJ2-3 | - | TRBV2 | TRBD2 | CASSGMDGLAGGTSTDTQYF | TGTGCCAGCAGTGGTATGGACGGACTAGCGGGGGGGACTAGCACAGATACGCAGTATTTT